Following are 23 T cell receptor beta chains from one sample sequenced in a study of beta chain features in type 1 diabetes. General study points: Type 1 diabetes patients had TCRB CDR3s that were shorter (moderately but significantly so) in all four CD4+ subsets.

Their antigen targets remain unknown. The isolated RNA, all of it, was reverse transcribed, so expressed TCRB transcripts were what got sequenced. Only in-frame clones appear in the TCRdb table, and some are missing; sequencing was by immunoSEQ multiplex PCR. The sample has some 190,000 clones; about 8% are singletons. Sequencing was performed on central memory CD4+ T cells from blood. The receptors come from a woman aged 40 to 49 with type 1 diabetes.

This sequence joins TRBV7-9 and TRBJ2-1; D is perhaps TRBD1 (5 bases). Trimming took off 3 bases at V and 6 bases at J, with 9 bases between the two ends. From germline, CDR1 is SEHNR and CDR2 FQNEAQ (reference sequence). The CDR3 has 13 amino acids. The CDR3 nucleotides read TGTGCCAGCAGCTTGGGGCGAGCCAATGAGCAGTTCTTC. Its translation: CASSLGRANEQFF.

This clone was counted only a few times. The chain is built from TRBV7-9 and TRBJ1-1; 9 nucleotides match TRBD1. The J segment lost 3 bases and the V segment lost 1 base, leaving 6 bases of the junction unmatched. Per germline, CDR1 SEHNR and CDR2 FQNEAQ (reference sequence). The length of the CDR3 is 16 residues. The DNA of the CDR3 is TGTGCCAGCAGCTTAGATGGACAGGGGAGCCACACTGAAGCTTTCTTT. It encodes CASSLDGQGSHTEAFF.

In the case of this clone: This may stem from a read error, because a much larger clone lies one nucleotide away. The rearrangement joins TRBV4-2 to TRBJ2-3; 10 bases line up with TRBD1. Germline CDR1 LGHNA, CDR2 YNFKEQ. V trimming: 5 bases; J trimming: 1 base; junction bases outside the gene matches: 3. This CDR3 region has 15 residues. The CDR3, as DNA: TGTGCCAGCAGCTCCGGACAGGGGGGCACAGATACGCAGTATTTT. Amino acid sequence: CASSSGQGGTDTQYF.

There are a few counts of this clone. The chain is built from TRBV19 and TRBJ2-1, with D unclear. Per germline, CDR1 LNHDA and CDR2 SQIVND (reference sequence). The CDR3 is 14 residues long. V was shortened by 2 bases and J by 6 bases, with 11 bases between the two germline ends. The CDR3 here is CASSIRGYSNEQFF. The CDR3 nucleotides are TGTGCCAGTAGTATACGAGGCTATAGCAATGAGCAGTTCTTC.

This clone showed up many times. This chain connects TRBV15 to TRBJ1-6; 9 bases are shared with TRBD1. V shed 1 base and J 8 bases; nucleotides not matched to a gene: 3. Germline V gene data show CDR1 as LNHNV and CDR2 as YYDKDF (reference sequence). The CDR3 totals 15 residues. CDR3 DNA sequence: TGTGCCACCAGCAGAGGTGGGACAGGGTATTCACCCCTCCACTTT. Translation: CATSRGGTGYSPLHF. The variable domain in full, with the rest retrieved from reference TRBV15 and TRBJ1-6, is DAMVIQNPRYQVTQFGKPVTLSCSQTLNHNVMYWYQQKSSQAPKLLFHYYDKDFNNEADTPDNFQSRRPNTSFCFLDIRSPGLGDTAMYLCATSRGGTGYSPLHFGNGTRLTVT.

The chain employs TRBV11-2 and TRBJ2-7, with 10 bases identical to TRBD1. The germline V gene has CDR1 SGHAT and CDR2 FQNNGV. V was clipped by 7 bases and J by 6 bases; unmatched bases: 12. There are 15 residues in the CDR3. This CDR3 reads CASTLLPGQGTEQYF. CDR3 DNA sequence: TGTGCCAGCACCCTCCTGCCGGGACAGGGGACCGAGCAGTACTTC.

The chain recombines TRBV5-4 with TRBJ1-2; maybe TRBD1 (6 bases). CDR1 is SGHNT, CDR2 YYREEE, per germline (reference sequence). The CDR3 sequence is 15 residues long. V lost 0 bases and J 5 bases, leaving 14 bases between the germline ends. CDR3 sequence reads: CASSLVGQGTYGYTF. CDR3 nucleotide sequence: TGTGCCAGCAGCTTGGTGGGTCAGGGGACATATGGCTACACCTTC.

This clone was picked up a small number of times. This chain uses TRBV7-8 with TRBJ1-3, with D perhaps matching TRBD1 (5 bases). Trimming took 5 bases from V and 2 from J, leaving 13 bases between them. This CDR3 has 15 amino acids. The germline V gene encodes CDR1 SGHVS and CDR2 FQNEAQ. In nucleotides, the CDR3 is TGTGCCAGCAGCGGAGGGGTGTCTCCTGGAAACACCATATATTTT. Translation: CASSGGVSPGNTIYF.

This chain joins TRBV18 and TRBJ2-3; D not resolved. The germline CDR1 and CDR2 sequences are KGHSH and LQKENI. The CDR3 has 13 residues. Trimming removed 5 bases from V and 5 bases from J, with 11 bases in between. For the CDR3, the DNA is TGTGCCAGCTCAGCCCTAGAAGGAGATACGCAGTATTTT. As protein: CASSALEGDTQYF. The full variable domain, rest sourced from reference TRBV18 and TRBJ2-3, is NAGVMQNPRHLVRRRGQEARLRCSPMKGHSHVYWYRQLPEEGLKFMVYLQKENIIDESGMPKERFSAEFPKEGPSILRIQQVVRGDSAAYFCASSALEGDTQYFGPGTRLTVL.

The table lists this clone with a count of one. This chain connects TRBV27 to TRBJ2-3; 12 bases line up with TRBD2. This CDR3 has 20 amino acids. V lost 6 bases and J lost 0; bases outside the gene matches: 16. Per germline, CDR1 MNHEY and CDR2 SMNVEV (reference sequence). The CDR3 sequence is CASSSRGLAGGPGSTDTQYF. CDR3 bases: TGTGCCAGCAGCTCCAGGGGGCTAGCGGGAGGGCCGGGGAGCACAGATACGCAGTATTTT.

The chain employs TRBV27 and TRBJ1-1, with D hard to call. This CDR3 contains 14 residues. Germline V gene data show CDR1 as MNHEY and CDR2 as SMNVEV (reference sequence). The ends were cut back, 5 bases at V and 1 base at J, with 11 bases in the middle. The CDR3 loop reads CASSLWPRNTEAFF. The CDR3 DNA follows: TGTGCCAGCAGTCTCTGGCCCCGGAACACTGAAGCTTTCTTT.

The J gene is TRBJ2-1, the V gene TRBV5-6, with 8 positions matching TRBD2. The CDR3 extends over 15 amino acids. Per germline, CDR1 SGHDT and CDR2 YYEEEE. V lost 2 bases and J lost 7; bases outside the gene matches: 8. The CDR3 spells CASSLRGLVENEQFF. For the CDR3, the DNA is TGTGCCAGCAGCTTAAGGGGACTAGTTGAGAATGAGCAGTTCTTC.

In this sample, this clone turned up a few times. The chain carries TRBV21-1 and TRBJ2-1; TRBD2, the table's D call, was not compared with the DNA. TRBV21-1 is termed a pseudogene. This CDR3 comprises 15 residues. The CDR3 here is CASSKGSGSSNEHFF. CDR3 coding DNA: TGTGCCAGCAGCAAAGGCAGCGGGAGTTCCAATGAGCATTTCTTC.

This clone was recorded many times. This chain uses TRBV9 with TRBJ2-5, with 14 bases matching TRBD2. Germline lookup yields CDR1 SGDLS and CDR2 YYNGEE. CDR3 length: 18 residues. The ends lost 3 bases at V and 2 bases at J; junction bases unmatched: 9. CDR3 protein: CASSAMTSGRATQETQYF. DNA of the CDR3: TGTGCCAGCAGCGCGATGACTAGCGGGAGGGCAACACAAGAGACCCAGTACTTC.

This clone was detected a few times. V usage is TRBV14 and J usage is TRBJ2-3; perhaps TRBD2 as D (5 bases). Trimming removed 2 bases at V and 1 base at J, with 7 bases between. Germline V gene lookup returns CDR1 SGHDN and CDR2 FVKESK. The CDR3 totals 14 residues. The CDR3 DNA reads as TGTGCCAGCAGCCAATGGCGGGGCACAGATACGCAGTATTTT. As protein: CASSQWRGTDTQYF.

The chain carries TRBV7-9 and TRBJ2-4; 7 nucleotides align to TRBD2. The germline gives CDR1 SEHNR, CDR2 FQNEAQ (reference sequence). This CDR3 region has 15 residues. Trimming at V came to 5 bases and at J to 2 bases, leaving 6 bases not matched to a gene. CDR3 sequence: CASSPTGGTKNIQYF. In DNA, the CDR3 is TGTGCCAGCAGCCCCACGGGGGGAACCAAAAACATTCAGTACTTC.

There are many counts of this clone. This chain links TRBV6-1 with TRBJ1-5; D not certain. The CDR3 extends over 16 amino acids. Germline CDR1 and CDR2: MNHNS and SASEGT. V was clipped by 1 base and J by 1 base, with 11 bases between them. CDR3 bases: TGTGCCAGCAGTGAAGACCACTGGGCGAGCAATCAGCCCCAGCATTTT. The encoded protein is CASSEDHWASNQPQHF.

There are a few counts of this clone. The CDR3 DNA is TGTGCCAGCAGCACCCTCGGGGGGGGACGCTGGGATGGCTACACCTTC. Its translation: CASSTLGGGRWDGYTF. The rearrangement uses TRBV9 and TRBJ1-2; tentative D call: TRBD1 (5 bases). The CDR3 runs to 16 residues. The V gene's germline CDR1 is SGDLS and CDR2 YYNGEE. V dropped 4 bases and J dropped 6 bases, with 22 bases sitting between them.

This clone was observed a handful of times. V is TRBV5-1 and J is TRBJ2-7; TRBD1 agrees at 8 bases. Looked up from germline, CDR1 is SGHRS and CDR2 is YFSETQ. This CDR3 is 12 amino acids long. V trimming: 4 bases; J trimming: 4 bases; junction bases outside the gene matches: 1. The CDR3 nucleotides are TGCGCCAGCAGCGGACAGGGTTACGAGCAGTACTTC. This translates into CASSGQGYEQYF. Together with reference TRBV5-1 and TRBJ2-7, the CDR3 gives the full variable domain: KAGVTQTPRYLIKTRGQQVTLSCSPISGHRSVSWYQQTPGQGLQFLFEYFSETQRNKGNFPGRFSGRQFSNSRSEMNVSTLELGDSALYLCASSGQGYEQYFGPGTRLTVT.

This clone occurred a few times. V usage is TRBV5-1 and J usage is TRBJ2-7, with 10 positions matching TRBD1. This CDR3 contains 15 residues. Trimming cost V 5 bases and J 2 bases; bases outside gene matches: 7. Germline CDR1 reads SGHRS; CDR2 reads YFSETQ. The CDR3: CASSSGGTGAYEQYF. The DNA for the CDR3 is TGCGCCAGCAGTTCCGGCGGGACAGGGGCCTACGAGCAGTACTTC.

This clone was counted at least ten times. Other DNA sequences in this specimen translate into the identical CDR3. The chain is built from TRBV27 and TRBJ1-4; D may be TRBD1 (5 bases). The CDR3 consists of 13 residues. The germline CDR1 and CDR2 sequences are MNHEY and SMNVEV (reference sequence). The V gene lost 5 bases and the J gene lost 5 bases, with 9 bases spanning the gap. The DNA for the CDR3 is TGTGCCAGCAGTGCGAGACAGAATGAAAAACTGTTTTTT. This translates into CASSARQNEKLFF.

The CDR3 sequence: CASSVAGGLSYEQYF. CDR3 DNA: TGTGCCAGCAGCGTCGCAGGGGGCCTGTCCTACGAGCAGTACTTC. This rearrangement joins TRBV9 to TRBJ2-7; 8 bases match TRBD1. The CDR3 consists of 15 residues. In germline, CDR1 is SGDLS, CDR2 YYNGEE. The ends lost 2 bases at V and 1 base at J; junction bases unmatched: 5.

This clone was seen a handful of times. V is TRBV13 and J is TRBJ2-1; 7 nucleotides match TRBD2. Germline CDR1 reads PRHDT; CDR2 reads FYEKMQ (reference sequence). The trim removed 5 bases at V and 2 bases at J, leaving 6 bases unmatched. The CDR3 is 15 amino acids. Here the CDR3 DNA reads TGTGCCAGCAGCCCGCTGGGAGGGACCTACAATGAGCAGTTCTTC. Amino acid sequence: CASSPLGGTYNEQFF. Using reference TRBV13 and TRBJ2-1 for the parts outside the CDR3, the full variable domain is AAGVIQSPRHLIKEKRETATLKCYPIPRHDTVYWYQQGPGQDPQFLISFYEKMQSDKGSIPDRFSAQQFSDYHSELNMSSLELGDSALYFCASSPLGGTYNEQFFGPGTRLTVL.